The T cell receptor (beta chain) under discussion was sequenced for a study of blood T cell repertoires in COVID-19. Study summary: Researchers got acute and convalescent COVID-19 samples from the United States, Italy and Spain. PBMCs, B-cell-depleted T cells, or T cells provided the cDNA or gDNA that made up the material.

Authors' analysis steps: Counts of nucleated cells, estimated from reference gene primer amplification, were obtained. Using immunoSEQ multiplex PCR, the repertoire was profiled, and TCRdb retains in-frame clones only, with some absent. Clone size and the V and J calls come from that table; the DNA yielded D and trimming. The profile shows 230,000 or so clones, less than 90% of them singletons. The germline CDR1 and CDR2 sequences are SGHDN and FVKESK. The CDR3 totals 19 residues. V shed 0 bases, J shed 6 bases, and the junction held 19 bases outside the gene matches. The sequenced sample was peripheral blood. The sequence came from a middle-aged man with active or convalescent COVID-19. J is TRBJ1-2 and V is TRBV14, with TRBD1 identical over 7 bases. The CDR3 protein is CASSQDPMGTATGINGYTF. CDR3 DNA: TGTGCCAGCAGCCAAGATCCTATGGGGACCGCGACAGGGATTAATGGCTACACCTTC.